Listed here is a single T cell receptor beta chain. Its antigen is still unknown. For TCR beta, libraries came from iRepertoire HTBI primers and Arm-PCR of CDR3 regions. How the authors handled the data: Across all samples, just over 60 TRBV segments and 14 TRBJ segments were identified. TCRdb ran MiXCR on the multiplex PCR reads and lists one entry per CDR3 protein. In this record, the V and J calls reflect TCRdb's handling and not the investigators' own analysis. The data show a few hundred thousand distinct CDR3 sequences, roughly a fifth seen once. The data derive from a study of regulatory T cells in long-lasting Graves disease. Study-level information: Persistent Graves' disease required over 5 years of antithyroid drugs and positive TSH receptor antibodies. Regarding the study as a whole: Patients whose Graves' disease persisted exhibited lower TCR diversity than those newly diagnosed.

The CDR3 extends over 14 amino acids. Germline trimming cut 4 bases from V and 5 bases from J; bases unmatched to any gene: 7. CDR1 is MNHEY, CDR2 SVGAGI, per germline. Time point here: persistent/refractory GD, antithyroid drugs over 5 years with positive TRAb. RNA isolated from PBMCs was used to make the TCR library. The material was peripheral blood mononuclear cells (PBMCs), obtained when the disease was refractory, from a patient treated with antithyroid drugs. This TCR came from a female donor with Graves disease. This chain uses TRBV6-5 with TRBJ2-5; TRBD2 agrees at 7 bases. CDR3 coding DNA: TGTGCCAGCAGTTCCGGTGGGAGGGTCGAGACCCAGTACTTC. This translates into CASSSGGRVETQYF.